Shown below are 29 T cell receptor beta chains from a single sample sequenced in a study of blood T cell repertoires in COVID-19. Clones were read by immunoSEQ multiplex PCR, and TCRdb kept only the in-frame ones, dropping some. The sample holds approximately 77,000 clones, 80% seen once. The material sequenced was peripheral blood. The receptors stem from a woman in her seventies with acute or convalescent COVID-19.

This chain uses TRBV6-5 with TRBJ1-5; maybe TRBD1 (6 bases). This CDR3 has 14 residues. Trimming took off 6 bases at V and 1 base at J, with 10 bases between the two ends. Germline CDR1 reads MNHEY; CDR2 reads SVGAGI. The CDR3 sequence: CASSPDSSNQPQHF. CDR3 sequence (DNA): TGTGCCAGCAGCCCGGACAGCAGCAATCAGCCCCAGCATTTT.

The chain joins TRBV9 to TRBJ2-1, with 9 bases identical to TRBD1. Germline CDR1 reads SGDLS; CDR2 reads YYNGEE. V was pared by 4 bases and J by 1 base, with 6 bases of the junction left unmatched. The CDR3 is 16 amino acids. As DNA, the CDR3 is TGTGCCAGCAGCCCCCGGGACAGGGAATCCTACAATGAGCAGTTCTTC. Translated: CASSPRDRESYNEQFF.

V gene TRBV27 combines with J gene TRBJ1-2, with 7 bases fitting TRBD1. The germline CDR1 and CDR2 sequences are MNHEY and SMNVEV (reference sequence). The CDR3 contains 14 residues. Germline trimming cut 0 bases from V and 4 bases from J; bases unmatched to any gene: 2. This chain's CDR3 is CASSLSGGSYGYTF. The DNA for the CDR3 is TGTGCCAGCAGTTTATCAGGGGGCAGCTATGGCTACACCTTC.

The chain carries TRBV24-1 and TRBJ2-2, with D unclear. This CDR3 spans 10 amino acids. The germline V gene has CDR1 KGHDR and CDR2 SFDVKD. V lost 9 bases to trimming and J lost 8 bases, with 6 bases between them. The CDR3 DNA sequence: TGTGCCACCCAGGCAGGGGAGCTGTTTTTT. It yields the protein CATQAGELFF.

This sequence joins TRBV11-3 and TRBJ2-1; weak D call: TRBD1 (5 bases). V was trimmed by 5 bases and J by 6 bases, leaving 20 bases between them. The length of the CDR3 is 16 residues. From germline, CDR1 is SGHNT and CDR2 YENEEA. CDR3 nucleotides: TGTGCCAGCAGCCCCGGGTCGTTGGCAGGGCCCAATGAGCAGTTCTTC. It encodes CASSPGSLAGPNEQFF.

The V call is TRBV5-5, the J call TRBJ2-7; the match to TRBD1 covers 7 bases. V lost 4 bases and J lost 0; bases outside the gene matches: 7. This CDR3 contains 15 residues. The germline gives CDR1 SGHKS, CDR2 YYEKEE (reference sequence). The CDR3: CASSLGAGGSYEQYF. CDR3 bases: TGTGCCAGCAGCCTTGGGGCAGGGGGCTCCTACGAGCAGTACTTC.

The chain employs TRBV19 and TRBJ1-5, with a tentative D call TRBD1 (5 bases). Per the germline V gene, CDR1 is LNHDA and CDR2 is SQIVND (reference sequence). Trimming left V 10 bases short and J 5 bases short, with 18 bases between. This CDR3 contains 14 residues. CDR3 nucleotide sequence: TGTGCCACAAGCTGGATGGGGCCGCATCAGCCCCAGCATTTT. The encoded protein is CATSWMGPHQPQHF.

The V and J genes are TRBV7-6 and TRBJ1-2; no firm D call. Trimming shortened V by 8 bases and J by 6 bases, and 37 bases separated the two germline ends. Germline CDR1 is SGHVS and CDR2 is FNYEAQ. The CDR3 contains 20 residues. The CDR3 DNA reads as TGTGCCAGCTCCCCTCGGGGAGTTGAACCCTGGGAGAAGTTAGGAAATGGCTACACCTTC. This gives the protein CASSPRGVEPWEKLGNGYTF.

CDR3 loop: CASSIARDRRYGYTF. CDR3 bases: TGTGCCAGTAGTATAGCTCGGGACAGACGATATGGCTACACCTTC. This sequence joins TRBV19 and TRBJ1-2; the match to TRBD1 covers 7 bases. This CDR3 comprises 15 residues. With V trimmed by 1 base and J by 5 bases, 7 bases remained unmatched. Germline V gene sequence: CDR1 LNHDA, CDR2 SQIVND (reference sequence).

The chain uses TRBV6-5 and TRBJ2-7; 8 bases fit TRBD1. CDR1 and CDR2 from the germline V gene are MNHEY and SVGAGI. This CDR3 region has 13 residues. Unmatched junction bases numbered 0, after V lost 2 bases and J lost 3 bases. For the CDR3, the DNA is TGTGCCAGCAGTTACGACAGGGGCTACGAGCAGTACTTC. Protein sequence: CASSYDRGYEQYF.

The chain uses TRBV10-3 and TRBJ1-5, with D possibly being TRBD1 (6 bases). Germline V gene sequence: CDR1 ENHRY, CDR2 SYGVKD. The CDR3 is 15 amino acids. V dropped 6 bases and J dropped 3 bases, with 15 bases sitting between them. Here the CDR3 DNA reads TGTGCCATCAGCCAGGGGCCAGGAAACAATCAGCCCCAGCATTTT. Translated: CAISQGPGNNQPQHF.

The chain recombines TRBV19 with TRBJ2-1, with TRBD2 matching over 7 bases. There are 15 residues in the CDR3. The V and J ends lost 3 bases and 2 bases, in that order; junction bases with no gene match: 4. Germline V lookup: CDR1 LNHDA, CDR2 SQIVND (reference sequence). The CDR3 DNA sequence: TGTGCCAGTAGTATCCCGGGGGGTACCTACAATGAGCAGTTCTTC. Its protein product is CASSIPGGTYNEQFF. Drawing the rest from reference TRBV19 and TRBJ2-1, the complete variable domain is DGGITQSPKYLFRKEGQNVTLSCEQNLNHDAMYWYRQDPGQGLRLIYYSQIVNDFQKGDIAEGYSVSREKKESFPLTVTSAQKNPTAFYLCASSIPGGTYNEQFFGPGTRLTVL.

The chain recombines TRBV7-6 with TRBJ2-5, with 9 nucleotides matching TRBD2. Looked up from germline, CDR1 is SGHVS and CDR2 is FNYEAQ. V was clipped by 3 bases and J by 1 base; unmatched bases: 6. This CDR3 contains 16 residues. CDR3 coding DNA: TGTGCCAGCAGCTTTTTAGGAGCGGGGGGCCAAGAGACCCAGTACTTC. Its protein product is CASSFLGAGGQETQYF.

The chain recombines TRBV7-3 with TRBJ2-2; D may be TRBD2 (6 bases). The V end lost 6 bases, the J end lost 5 bases, and 16 bases lay between the germline ends. This CDR3 contains 15 residues. The germline V gene has CDR1 SGHTA and CDR2 FQGTGA. CDR3 protein: CASRGELGGTGELFF. In DNA form, the CDR3 reads TGTGCCAGCAGAGGCGAGCTGGGAGGTACCGGGGAGCTGTTTTTT.

This clone was counted ten times or more. This chain connects TRBV4-3 to TRBJ2-7; 9 nucleotides agree with TRBD2. The CDR3 loop spans 17 amino acids. V was clipped by 3 bases and J by 7 bases; unmatched bases: 16. Germline lookup yields CDR1 LGHNA and CDR2 YSLEER. The CDR3 DNA is TGCGCCAGCAGCCATGCCGGCGGGGGGGGCACCAAGGGAGAGCAGTACTTC. Amino acid sequence: CASSHAGGGGTKGEQYF.

This rearrangement joins TRBV4-2 to TRBJ2-3, with 9 bases lining up with TRBD2. Looked up from germline, CDR1 is LGHNA and CDR2 is YNFKEQ. CDR3 length: 16 amino acids. V lost 8 bases to trimming and J lost 2 bases; unmatched junction nucleotides: 11. The CDR3 region has the DNA TGTGCCAGCGCATTTCGGGAGCGGGGGGCCACAGATACGCAGTATTTT. Residues: CASAFRERGATDTQYF.

This chain uses TRBV29-1 with TRBJ2-3; D might be TRBD1 (6 bases). This CDR3 has 14 amino acids. Trimming shortened V by 4 bases and J by 1 base, and 12 bases separated the two germline ends. Looked up from germline, CDR1 is SQVTM and CDR2 is ANQGSEA. CDR3 region: CSVGGLDGTDTQYF. In DNA, the CDR3 is TGCAGCGTTGGGGGGCTGGACGGCACAGATACGCAGTATTTT.

About this clone itself: A read error may account for a junction end that differs from germline. The chain carries TRBV7-7 and TRBJ2-2; 8 nucleotides agree with TRBD2. The CDR3 extends over 18 amino acids. Germline lookup yields CDR1 SSHAT and CDR2 FNYEAQ (reference sequence). CDR3 residues: CASTKIAGGPINTGELFF. As DNA, the CDR3 is TGTGCTAGCACCAAAATCGCGGGGGGCCCGATCAACACCGGGGAGCTGTTTTTT. Combining the CDR3 with reference TRBV7-7 and TRBJ2-2 gives the whole variable domain GAGVSQSPRYKVTKRGQDVTLRCDPISSHATLYWYQQALGQGPEFLTYFNYEAQPDKSGLPSDRFSAERPEGSISTLTIQRTEQRDSAMYRCASTKIAGGPINTGELFFGEGSRLTVL.

CDR3 in DNA: TGTGCCAGCAGCCCATCCGCGAGGGAAGCTTTCTTT. It encodes CASSPSAREAFF. The chain carries TRBV7-2 and TRBJ1-1; D remains ambiguous. CDR3 length: 12 amino acids. The V end was cut by 5 bases, the J end by 8 bases, with 12 bases between. Germline V gene data show CDR1 as SGHTA and CDR2 as FQGNSA.

For this clone: Germline and junction disagree at one end, which may indicate a read error. This chain uses TRBV11-2 with TRBJ2-7, with 7 bases that match TRBD2. The germline gives CDR1 SGHAT, CDR2 FQNNGV. This CDR3 comprises 12 residues. The CDR3 here is CASRLAGYEQYF. The CDR3 DNA is TGTGCCAGCAGGTTAGCGGGCTACGAGCAGTACTTC.

This sequence joins TRBV13 and TRBJ2-5; 7 bases fit TRBD1. The CDR3 sequence is 15 residues long. V trimming: 2 bases; J trimming: 1 base; junction bases outside the gene matches: 4. Germline V CDR1 and CDR2: PRHDT, FYEKMQ (reference sequence). The CDR3 nucleotides are TGTGCCAGCAGCTTATACCGGACAGGCCAAGAGACCCAGTACTTC. This gives the protein CASSLYRTGQETQYF.

V gene TRBV11-1 combines with J gene TRBJ2-4, with 9 bases aligning to TRBD1. Germline V gene data show CDR1 as SGHAT and CDR2 as FQDESV (reference sequence). This CDR3 is built from 14 residues. Trimming at V came to 5 bases and at J to 6 bases, leaving 5 bases not matched to a gene. The CDR3 DNA reads as TGTGCCAGCAGCCGGGGACAGGGCACAAACATTCAGTACTTC. Protein: CASSRGQGTNIQYF.

The rearrangement uses TRBV19 and TRBJ1-2; no clear D. Germline V gene sequence: CDR1 LNHDA, CDR2 SQIVND (reference sequence). The CDR3 is made up of 13 amino acids. Trimming took 4 bases from V and 6 from J, leaving 12 bases between them. The CDR3 coding sequence is TGTGCCAGTAGTAGACGGCCGAGGGATGGCTACACCTTC. Translating gives CASSRRPRDGYTF. Filled out from reference TRBV19 and TRBJ1-2, the complete variable domain reads DGGITQSPKYLFRKEGQNVTLSCEQNLNHDAMYWYRQDPGQGLRLIYYSQIVNDFQKGDIAEGYSVSREKKESFPLTVTSAQKNPTAFYLCASSRRPRDGYTFGSGTRLTVV.

The chain combines TRBV11-3 with TRBJ2-1, with a weak D call TRBD2 (5 bases). Trimming took off 7 bases at V and 7 bases at J, with 14 bases between the two ends. The CDR3 contains 13 residues. CDR1 and CDR2 (germline): SGHNT, YENEEA. The CDR3 DNA reads as TGTGCCAGCACTCAAGCGGAAGCTAATGAGCAGTTCTTC. It specifies CASTQAEANEQFF. Variable domain in full (rest from reference TRBV11-3 and TRBJ2-1): EAGVVQSPRYKIIEKKQPVAFWCNPISGHNTLYWYLQNLGQGPELLIRYENEEAVDDSQLPKDRFSAERLKGVDSTLKIQPAELGDSAVYLCASTQAEANEQFFGPGTRLTVL.

This clone is a singleton in its sample. This sequence joins TRBV6-1 and TRBJ1-2; 7 nucleotides align to TRBD1. With V trimmed by 2 bases and J by 8 bases, 14 bases remained unmatched. The CDR3 runs to 16 residues. Germline loops: CDR1 MNHNS, CDR2 SASEGT. CDR3 sequence (DNA): TGTGCCAGCAGTGAATTGAGGGGGCAGGGGTTGAACGGCTACACCTTC. Protein: CASSELRGQGLNGYTF.

The rearrangement uses TRBV6-6 and TRBJ1-5; D gene unclear. CDR1 MNHNY and CDR2 SVGAGI come from the germline V gene (reference sequence). CDR3 length equals 12 residues. V lost 2 bases to trimming and J lost 6 bases, with 5 bases between them. The CDR3, as DNA: TGTGCCAGCAGTTACCCGGGTCAGCCCCAGCATTTT. This sequence encodes CASSYPGQPQHF.

The rearrangement uses TRBV5-1 and TRBJ2-1; 8 bases align to TRBD2. Germline assignment: CDR1 SGHRS and CDR2 YFSETQ. V was pared by 3 bases and J by 0 bases, with 2 bases of the junction left unmatched. The CDR3 totals 15 residues. CDR3 nucleotide sequence: TGCGCCAGCAGCTCCGGGGGGGGCTCCTACAATGAGCAGTTCTTC. Translation: CASSSGGGSYNEQFF.

The chain joins TRBV7-9 to TRBJ2-5; D gene uncertain. Trimming removed 1 base from V and 5 bases from J, with 8 bases in between. This CDR3 is 13 amino acids long. Germline CDR1 is SEHNR and CDR2 is FQNEAQ (reference sequence). CDR3 sequence reads: CASSLGAWETQYF. The CDR3 bases are TGTGCCAGCAGCTTAGGAGCATGGGAGACCCAGTACTTC.

This clone was seen just once. The CDR3 loop reads CASGYGQGGTEAFF. In nucleotides, the CDR3 is TGCGCCAGCGGGTATGGACAGGGGGGGACTGAAGCTTTCTTT. J is TRBJ1-1 and V is TRBV5-1; TRBD1 aligns across 10 bases. CDR3 length: 14 amino acids. With V trimmed by 7 bases and J by 5 bases, 8 bases remained unmatched. The germline gives CDR1 SGHRS, CDR2 YFSETQ.